This T cell receptor (beta chain) emerged from a study of blood T cell repertoires in COVID-19. At the level of the study: Acute and convalescent COVID-19 samples came from the United States, Italy and Spain. PBMCs, B-cell-depleted T cells, or T cells provided the cDNA or gDNA that made up the material.

V lost 3 bases and J lost 7; bases outside the gene matches: 7. This CDR3 contains 15 residues. Germline V lookup: CDR1 SGHRS, CDR2 YFSETQ. Original analysis: Reference gene primers were amplified, and this amplification served to estimate nucleated cell counts. Generated by immunoSEQ multiplex PCR, the TCRdb table keeps only in-frame clones and is missing some. V, J and clone size are those of that table, while D and trimming were read from the DNA. The table shows 60,000 to 80,000 clones, with approximately 86% occurring only once. J is TRBJ2-2 and V is TRBV5-1; TRBD2 matches 9 bases. Sequencing input: peripheral blood. The clonotype originates from a man between 65 and 85 years old with acute or convalescent COVID-19. The CDR3 loop reads CASSSSSGEGGELFF. In DNA, the CDR3 is TGCGCCAGCAGCTCGTCTAGCGGGGAGGGCGGGGAGCTGTTTTTT.